One sample yielded the 4 T cell receptor beta chains listed below, sequenced in a study of cytomegalovirus exposure and HLA in healthy donors. It was with 60 Vbeta and 13 Jbeta primers that the PCR ran. TCRdb keeps only in-frame clones here, not all; method: immunoSEQ multiplex PCR. The sample yields approximately 71,000 clones, less than 80% seen once. The source material was PBMCs. Receptor source: a woman aged 40 to 55 in good health and CMV-seropositive.

The table lists this clone with a few counts. The chain carries TRBV6-6 and TRBJ1-1, with TRBD1 identical over 8 bases. CDR3 length equals 15 residues. J gave up 0 bases and V 5 bases, and 5 bases lay outside the gene matches. Germline values: CDR1 MNHNY, CDR2 SVGAGI (reference sequence). The DNA for the CDR3 is TGTGCCAGCAGTAAACAGGGGGAAATGAACACTGAAGCTTTCTTT. Its translation is CASSKQGEMNTEAFF.

This clone was detected only a few times. V gene TRBV12-5 combines with J gene TRBJ2-5; tentatively, D is TRBD1 (6 bases). Germline V CDR1 and CDR2: LGHNT, FRNRAP. Trimming removed 1 base from V and 0 bases from J, with 12 bases in between. The CDR3 covers 16 residues. CDR3 amino acids: CASGLDVRGYQETQYF. The DNA of the CDR3 is TGTGCTAGTGGTTTGGACGTAAGGGGGTACCAAGAGACCCAGTACTTC.

The chain couples TRBV6-6 to TRBJ2-5, with 7 bases matching TRBD2. This CDR3 region has 15 residues. Germline trimming cut 4 bases from V and 4 bases from J; bases unmatched to any gene: 9. Germline CDR1 and CDR2: MNHNY and SVGAGI (reference sequence). DNA of the CDR3: TGTGCCAGCAGTTCCCGGGGGGTGCAAGGAGAGACCCAGTACTTC. Translation: CASSSRGVQGETQYF.

The chain has TRBV5-5 and TRBJ1-5; 8 bases fit TRBD1. This CDR3 is built from 16 residues. CDR1 SGHKS and CDR2 YYEKEE come from the germline V gene (reference sequence). V lost 3 bases, J lost 4 bases, and 9 bases stayed unmatched. The CDR3 spells CASSSSQGESNQPQHF. In DNA form, the CDR3 reads TGTGCCAGCAGCTCCTCACAGGGGGAGTCGAATCAGCCCCAGCATTTT.